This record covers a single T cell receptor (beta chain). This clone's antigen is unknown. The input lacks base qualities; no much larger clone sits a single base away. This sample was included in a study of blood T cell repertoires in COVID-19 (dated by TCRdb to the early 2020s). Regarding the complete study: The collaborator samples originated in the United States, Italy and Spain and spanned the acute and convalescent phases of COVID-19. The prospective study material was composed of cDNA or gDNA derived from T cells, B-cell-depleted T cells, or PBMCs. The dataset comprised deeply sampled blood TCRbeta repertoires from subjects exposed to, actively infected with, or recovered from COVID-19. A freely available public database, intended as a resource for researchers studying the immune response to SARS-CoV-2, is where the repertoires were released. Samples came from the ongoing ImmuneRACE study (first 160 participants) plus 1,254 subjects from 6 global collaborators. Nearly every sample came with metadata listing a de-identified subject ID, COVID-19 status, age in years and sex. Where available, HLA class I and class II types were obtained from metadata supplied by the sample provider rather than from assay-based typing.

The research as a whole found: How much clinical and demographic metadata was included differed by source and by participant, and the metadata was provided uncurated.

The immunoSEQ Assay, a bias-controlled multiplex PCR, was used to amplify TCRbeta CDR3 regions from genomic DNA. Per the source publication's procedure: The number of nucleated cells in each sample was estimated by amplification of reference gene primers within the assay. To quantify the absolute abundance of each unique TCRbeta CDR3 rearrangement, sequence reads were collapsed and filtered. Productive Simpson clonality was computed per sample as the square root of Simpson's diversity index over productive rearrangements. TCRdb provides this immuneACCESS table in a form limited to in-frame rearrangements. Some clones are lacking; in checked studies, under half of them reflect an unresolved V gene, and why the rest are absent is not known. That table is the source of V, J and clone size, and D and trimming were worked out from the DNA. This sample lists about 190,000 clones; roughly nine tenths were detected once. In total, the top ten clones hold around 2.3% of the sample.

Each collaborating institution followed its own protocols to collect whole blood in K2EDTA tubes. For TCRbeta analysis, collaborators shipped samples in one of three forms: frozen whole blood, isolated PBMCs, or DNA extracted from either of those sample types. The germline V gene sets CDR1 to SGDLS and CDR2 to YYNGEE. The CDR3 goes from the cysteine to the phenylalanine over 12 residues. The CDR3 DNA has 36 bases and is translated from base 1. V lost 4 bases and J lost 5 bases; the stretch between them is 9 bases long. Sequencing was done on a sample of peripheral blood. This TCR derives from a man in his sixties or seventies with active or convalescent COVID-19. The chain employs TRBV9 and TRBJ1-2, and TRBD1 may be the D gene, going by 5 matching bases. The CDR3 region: CASSPDSYGYTF. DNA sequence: TGTGCCAGCAGCCCAGACAGTTATGGCTACACCTTC.